The 21 T cell receptor beta chains below all came from one sample that was sequenced in a study of CD8 T cells in ankylosing spondylitis. TCRdb processed the 5' RACE reads anew with MiXCR; each CDR3 protein has one entry. Seen here are about 42,000 distinct CDR3 sequences, 4% observed once, and the top ten hold 4% to 4.5%. The source material was blood, either unsorted or a sorted T cell fraction (not recorded which). These receptors all stem from a female donor with ankylosing spondylitis or in good health (not recorded which).

In its sample, this clonotype was seen many times. V and J are TRBV9 and TRBJ2-7; 7 bases map to TRBD1. Unmatched junction bases numbered 5, after V lost 4 bases and J lost 1 base. This CDR3 spans 14 amino acids. The V gene's germline CDR1 is SGDLS and CDR2 YYNGEE. The CDR3 loop is CASSPYRGSYEQYF. In DNA, the CDR3 is TGTGCCAGCAGCCCTTACAGGGGATCCTACGAGCAGTACTTC.

This clonotype was detected ten times or more. The chain couples TRBV9 to TRBJ1-2, with D perhaps matching TRBD1 (6 bases). Germline V gene sequence: CDR1 SGDLS, CDR2 YYNGEE. Trimming took 5 bases from V and 4 from J, leaving 15 bases between them. The CDR3 has 14 residues. CDR3 bases: TGTGCCAGCAGTGGGCATCTAGGGGGCTATGGCTACACCTTC. Translating it yields CASSGHLGGYGYTF.

This clonotype was detected many times. The V gene is TRBV9, the J gene TRBJ1-6, with D unclear. Germline V gene sequence: CDR1 SGDLS, CDR2 YYNGEE. Deletions cut 4 bases from V and 7 bases from J, with 18 bases between. CDR3 length equals 16 residues. The CDR3 protein is CASSQSSGPTNSPLHF. The DNA of the CDR3 is TGTGCCAGCAGCCAATCCTCCGGGCCGACGAATTCACCCCTCCACTTT.

This clonotype appeared many times. This chain uses TRBV9 with TRBJ2-7; the match to TRBD1 covers 7 bases. CDR3 length equals 15 residues. Germline loops: CDR1 SGDLS, CDR2 YYNGEE. J gave up 2 bases and V 0 bases, and 5 bases lay outside the gene matches. The DNA for the CDR3 is TGTGCCAGCAGCGTAGCAACGCAGGGGGCCTACGAGCAGTACTTC. It translates to CASSVATQGAYEQYF.

The CDR3 region has the DNA TGTGCCAGCAGCGCCTTCGGGACAGGGGACACTGAAGCTTTCTTT. Translating gives CASSAFGTGDTEAFF. The rearrangement joins TRBV9 to TRBJ1-1; 10 bases line up with TRBD1. CDR1 is SGDLS, CDR2 YYNGEE, per germline. The J segment lost 3 bases and the V segment lost 3 bases, leaving 5 bases of the junction unmatched. The CDR3 loop spans 15 amino acids.

This clonotype came up many times. The genes are TRBV9 and TRBJ2-1; 12 nucleotides align to TRBD2. Germline V lookup: CDR1 SGDLS, CDR2 YYNGEE. The CDR3 extends over 19 amino acids. Trimming cost V 3 bases and J 0 bases; bases outside gene matches: 10. The CDR3 spells CASSEPRTSGDRSYNEQFF. Here the CDR3 DNA reads TGTGCCAGCAGCGAACCCCGGACTAGCGGGGACCGCTCCTACAATGAGCAGTTCTTC. The complete variable domain, with remaining parts taken from reference TRBV9 and TRBJ2-1, reads DSGVTQTPKHLITATGQRVTLRCSPRSGDLSVYWYQQSLDQGLQFLIQYYNGEERAKGNILERFSAQQFPDLHSELNLSSLELGDSALYFCASSEPRTSGDRSYNEQFFGPGTRLTVL.

This clonotype was seen ten or more times. The J gene is TRBJ1-2, the V gene TRBV9; 7 nucleotides agree with TRBD1. The CDR3 is 15 residues long. J was trimmed by 4 bases and V by 0 bases; bases with no gene match: 6. Germline V gene lookup returns CDR1 SGDLS and CDR2 YYNGEE. Here the CDR3 DNA reads TGTGCCAGCAGCGTAGCGGGACAGTCGTCCTATGGCTACACCTTC. This codes for CASSVAGQSSYGYTF. The entire variable domain, with the rest obtained from reference TRBV9 and TRBJ1-2, is as follows: DSGVTQTPKHLITATGQRVTLRCSPRSGDLSVYWYQQSLDQGLQFLIQYYNGEERAKGNILERFSAQQFPDLHSELNLSSLELGDSALYFCASSVAGQSSYGYTFGSGTRLTVV.

This clonotype was seen ten or more times. The genes are TRBV9 and TRBJ2-1, with 12 bases fitting TRBD2. Germline CDR1 reads SGDLS; CDR2 reads YYNGEE. This CDR3 region has 20 residues. The ends lost 4 bases at V and 0 bases at J; junction bases unmatched: 14. The CDR3: CASSLTGTSGLGGSYNEQFF. The CDR3 DNA sequence: TGTGCCAGCAGCCTTACCGGGACTAGCGGGTTGGGGGGCTCCTACAATGAGCAGTTCTTC.

In this sample, this clonotype turned up many times. This rearrangement joins TRBV9 to TRBJ2-3; unclear D gene. V lost 3 bases and J 2 bases, leaving 10 bases between the germline ends. Per germline, CDR1 SGDLS and CDR2 YYNGEE. The CDR3 totals 14 residues. CDR3 nucleotide sequence: TGTGCCAGCAGCGAGACACCCCACACAGATACGCAGTATTTT. Translated, it gives CASSETPHTDTQYF.

This clonotype was seen repeatedly, ten times or more. J is TRBJ2-1 and V is TRBV9; 13 nucleotides align to TRBD2. This CDR3 has 18 amino acids. CDR1 is SGDLS, CDR2 YYNGEE, per germline. Trimming took 4 bases from V and 3 from J; bases not matched to a gene: 10. This CDR3 is CASSLRLAGGGFYNEQFF. The CDR3 DNA is TGTGCCAGCAGCTTAAGACTAGCGGGGGGCGGTTTCTACAATGAGCAGTTCTTC.

This clonotype came up many times. Given a much more abundant clone one base away, this may be a read error. The chain is built from TRBV9 and TRBJ2-5; the D gene is possibly TRBD1 (5 bases). The germline gives CDR1 SGDLS, CDR2 YYNGEE. CDR3 length equals 16 residues. This CDR3 reads CVSSVGVEPYQETQYF. The CDR3 bases are TGTGTCAGCAGCGTAGGGGTTGAACCGTACCAAGAGACCCAGTACTTC.

This clonotype was seen at least ten times. V is TRBV9 and J is TRBJ2-1, with D possibly TRBD1 on 6 matching bases. Per germline, CDR1 SGDLS and CDR2 YYNGEE. Trimming pared 0 bases from V and 4 bases from J, leaving 11 bases between. The CDR3 totals 15 residues. In DNA form, the CDR3 reads TGTGCCAGCAGCGTAGCCACAGGGATATACAATGAGCAGTTCTTC. This sequence encodes CASSVATGIYNEQFF.

This clonotype was seen many times. This rearrangement joins TRBV9 to TRBJ2-1, with D uncertain. Trimming removed 0 bases at V and 6 bases at J, with 13 bases between. This CDR3 has 15 amino acids. Germline values: CDR1 SGDLS, CDR2 YYNGEE. The CDR3 reads CASSVGWSGINEQFF. CDR3 coding DNA: TGTGCCAGCAGCGTAGGTTGGTCTGGGATCAATGAGCAGTTCTTC.

This clonotype has at least ten counts. This rearrangement joins TRBV9 to TRBJ2-7, with TRBD1 identical over 7 bases. With 0 bases clipped from V and 8 bases from J, the junction kept 8 bases outside the gene matches. The CDR3 runs to 14 residues. Germline loops: CDR1 SGDLS, CDR2 YYNGEE. CDR3 protein: CASSVEGAHGKQYF. The CDR3 bases are TGTGCCAGCAGCGTAGAGGGGGCCCACGGAAAGCAGTACTTC.

This clonotype was seen at least ten times. This chain connects TRBV9 to TRBJ2-3; no reliable D call. Germline V gene data show CDR1 as SGDLS and CDR2 as YYNGEE. Between the trimmed V and J ends, which lost 3 bases and 4 bases, there was a span of 6 bases. This CDR3 contains 12 residues. CDR3 nucleotide sequence: TGTGCCAGCAGCGAGCAGTCAGATACGCAGTATTTT. Its protein is CASSEQSDTQYF.

Many counts were recorded for this clonotype. The chain joins TRBV9 to TRBJ2-5; 7 bases are shared with TRBD2. J was trimmed by 5 bases and V by 1 base; bases with no gene match: 5. Germline V gene lookup returns CDR1 SGDLS and CDR2 YYNGEE. The CDR3 covers 14 residues. This CDR3 reads CASSVSREGETQYF. CDR3 nucleotide sequence: TGTGCCAGCAGCGTATCCAGGGAGGGGGAGACCCAGTACTTC.

The gene calls are TRBV9 and TRBJ1-1, with a tentative D call TRBD1 (6 bases). Deletions cut 3 bases from V and 3 bases from J, with 15 bases between. This CDR3 has 15 amino acids. Germline CDR1 and CDR2: SGDLS and YYNGEE. The chain's CDR3 is CASSGRQVVDTEAFF. The CDR3 DNA sequence: TGTGCCAGCAGCGGAAGACAGGTGGTGGACACTGAAGCTTTCTTT.

This clonotype was detected many times. CDR3 nucleotides: TGTGCCAGCAGCCCTGGGGGGCGGGCGAGCACAGATACGCAGTATTTT. This encodes CASSPGGRASTDTQYF. V is TRBV9 and J is TRBJ2-3; D tentatively reads TRBD1 or TRBD2 (6 bases each). The CDR3 totals 16 residues. Germline V gene data show CDR1 as SGDLS and CDR2 as YYNGEE. With 4 bases removed from V and 0 bases from J, the gap between germline ends came to 15 bases.

This clonotype has a count of ten or more. The rearrangement uses TRBV9 and TRBJ2-7, with a possible D match to TRBD2 (7 bases). The CDR3 is 14 amino acids. V lost 4 bases and J 6 bases, leaving 17 bases between the germline ends. Germline-derived CDR1 and CDR2 are SGDLS and YYNGEE. DNA for the CDR3: TGTGCCAGCAGCCCTTGGGGGGGGGCTGGCGAGCAGTACTTC. Protein product: CASSPWGGAGEQYF.

There are many counts of this clonotype. The gene calls are TRBV9 and TRBJ2-7; D ambiguous. The V end lost 0 bases, the J end lost 6 bases, and 10 bases lay between the germline ends. The CDR3 contains 13 residues. From germline, CDR1 is SGDLS and CDR2 YYNGEE. CDR3 sequence (DNA): TGTGCCAGCAGCGTAGCGGCAGGACGCGAGCAGTACTTC. This encodes CASSVAAGREQYF.

This chain connects TRBV9 to TRBJ1-3, with a weak D call TRBD1 (6 bases). V lost 4 bases and J 4 bases, leaving 18 bases between the germline ends. The CDR3 totals 16 residues. CDR1 and CDR2 (germline): SGDLS, YYNGEE. CDR3 in amino acids: CASSPRAGAYGNTIYF. CDR3 in DNA: TGTGCCAGCAGCCCCCGCGCAGGGGCCTACGGAAACACCATATATTTT.